One and the same sample provided the 9 T cell receptor beta chains below, sequenced in a study of T cell repertoires in cytomegalovirus infection. TCRdb reprocessed the reads with MiXCR, giving one entry per CDR3 protein. The sample comprises 480,000 or so distinct CDR3 sequences, roughly 10% of which are singletons, and around 9.6% rests with the top ten. Sequenced material: PBMCs. Receptor source: a human donor in good health (CMV status not recorded). Some clones in this sample may be carry-over from other donors' samples.

This clonotype was observed many times. The chain couples TRBV11-2 to TRBJ1-2; 10 bases match TRBD1. Trimming removed 5 bases from V and 7 bases from J; junction bases left unmatched: 4. Germline V gene lookup returns CDR1 SGHAT and CDR2 FQNNGV. The CDR3 contains 13 residues. The CDR3 bases are TGTGCCAGCAGCGGTGGGACAGGGGCTGGCTACACCTTC. Its translation is CASSGGTGAGYTF.

This clonotype occurred many times. As DNA, the CDR3 is TGCAGTGCTCTCGACCCCGGGACAGGTCCCAATGAGCAGTTCTTC. Encoded protein: CSALDPGTGPNEQFF. V and J are TRBV20-1 and TRBJ2-1, with 8 bases matching TRBD1. CDR3 length: 15 residues. Germline values: CDR1 DFQATT, CDR2 SNEGSKA (reference sequence). Losses at the gene ends were 5 bases for V and 6 bases for J; bases not matched to a gene: 12.

CDR3 nucleotides: TGTGCCATCAGTGGATCTAGCGGGGGGGCGGACACCGGGGAGCTGTTTTTT. Translated, it gives CAISGSSGGADTGELFF. The chain carries TRBV10-3 and TRBJ2-2; 12 bases line up with TRBD2. CDR3 length: 17 amino acids. Germline V gene data show CDR1 as ENHRY and CDR2 as SYGVKD. The ends lost 4 bases at V and 3 bases at J; junction bases unmatched: 6.

V gene TRBV18 combines with J gene TRBJ1-6; TRBD1 matches 7 bases. V gave up 1 base and J gave up 4 bases; unmatched junction bases: 7. The CDR3 length is 17 residues. Per germline, CDR1 KGHSH and CDR2 LQKENI. The CDR3 here is CASSPRAGTDYNSPLHF. Here the CDR3 DNA reads TGTGCCAGCTCACCACGGGCCGGGACAGATTATAATTCACCCCTCCACTTT. The complete variable domain, with remaining parts taken from reference TRBV18 and TRBJ1-6, reads NAGVMQNPRHLVRRRGQEARLRCSPMKGHSHVYWYRQLPEEGLKFMVYLQKENIIDESGMPKERFSAEFPKEGPSILRIQQVVRGDSAAYFCASSPRAGTDYNSPLHFGNGTRLTVT.

This clonotype was detected ten times or more. The J gene is TRBJ1-2, the V gene TRBV19, with D uncertain. This CDR3 comprises 13 residues. Germline CDR1 and CDR2: LNHDA and SQIVND (reference sequence). V was cut by 4 bases and J by 4 bases, with 10 bases left in between. DNA for the CDR3: TGTGCCAGTAGTAAAGGACTGCGCTATGGCTACACCTTC. This sequence encodes CASSKGLRYGYTF.

This clonotype has a count of ten or more. This chain uses TRBV28 with TRBJ1-5, with D uncertain. Germline-derived CDR1 and CDR2 are MDHEN and SYDVKM. V was shortened by 11 bases and J by 4 bases, with 21 bases between the two germline ends. This CDR3 has 15 amino acids. The CDR3 nucleotides read TGTGCCCACGGGATCTGGCGCCCGGATAATCAGCCCCAGCATTTT. Translating gives CAHGIWRPDNQPQHF.

This clonotype has a count of ten or more. The rearrangement joins TRBV6-6 to TRBJ1-2; the D gene is possibly TRBD1 (5 bases). The V gene's germline CDR1 is MNHNY and CDR2 SVGAGI (reference sequence). The CDR3 has 15 amino acids. V was pared by 2 bases and J by 3 bases, with 13 bases between. CDR3 residues: CASSYGALRDYGYTF. As DNA, the CDR3 is TGTGCCAGCAGTTACGGGGCCCTCAGGGACTATGGCTACACCTTC.

This clonotype showed up many times. The rearrangement uses TRBV7-3 and TRBJ2-1; tentative D call: TRBD2 (6 bases). The CDR3 runs 13 residues. The V gene lost 5 bases and the J gene lost 10 bases, with 15 bases spanning the gap. CDR1 and CDR2 from the germline V gene are SGHTA and FQGTGA. CDR3 bases: TGTGCCAGCAGCCCCGCGGGATTCCGGGAGCAGTTCTTC. Encoded protein: CASSPAGFREQFF.

In this sample, this clonotype turned up a few times. The chain carries TRBV4-2 and TRBJ2-7; tentatively, D is TRBD2 (6 bases). Per the germline V gene, CDR1 is LGHNA and CDR2 is YNFKEQ. The CDR3 is made up of 18 amino acids. Between the trimmed V and J ends, which lost 1 base and 0 bases, there was a span of 19 bases. CDR3 in amino acids: CASSQVGGAQSSSYEQYF. The CDR3 nucleotides read TGTGCCAGCAGCCAAGTTGGCGGGGCCCAAAGTAGCTCCTACGAGCAGTACTTC.